Following are 10 T cell receptor beta chains from one sample sequenced in a study of T cells in Graves' hyperthyroidism and ophthalmopathy. RNA transcripts provided the source from which TCR beta CDR3 regions were amplified. Using the HTBI primer set, a first-round RT-PCR was run on the TCR CDR3. MiXCR was run by TCRdb on the multiplex PCR reads, yielding one entry per CDR3 protein. The profile shows 300,000 to 450,000 distinct CDR3 sequences, 14% to 15% of them singletons. Source material: blood. These receptors were obtained from a woman between 25 and 40 years old with Graves' hyperthyroidism.

Many counts were recorded for this clonotype. The chain links TRBV3-1 to TRBJ2-7, with a possible D match to TRBD1 (5 bases). The CDR3 length is 13 residues. Trimming stripped 3 bases from V and 1 base from J, with 7 bases between. Germline-derived CDR1 and CDR2 are LGHDT and YNNKEL (reference sequence). CDR3 sequence (DNA): TGTGCCAGCAGCCATGGACAATCCTACGAGCAGTACTTC. It yields the protein CASSHGQSYEQYF.

Regarding this clonotype: The junction and the germline gene differ at one end; a read error may be behind it. The rearrangement links TRBV7-9 to TRBJ2-7; 7 bases agree with TRBD1. Germline V CDR1 and CDR2: SEHNR, FQNEAQ (reference sequence). The CDR3 has 17 residues. The CDR3: CVSSLVRTGLSSYEQYF. The CDR3 DNA reads as TGTGTCAGCAGCTTAGTACGGACAGGCCTAAGCTCCTACGAGCAGTACTTC. Full variable domain (outside the CDR3, taken from reference TRBV7-9 and TRBJ2-7): DTGVSQNPRHKITKRGQNVTFRCDPISEHNRLYWYRQTLGQGPEFLTYFQNEAQLEKSRLLSDRFSAERPKGSFSTLEIQRTEQGDSAMYLCVSSLVRTGLSSYEQYFGPGTRLTVT.

Concerning this clonotype itself: The CDR3 does not end in the conserved phenylalanine or tryptophan, so this is likely a read error. The V and J genes are TRBV27 and TRBJ1-1; D is possibly TRBD1 (5 bases). Trimming removed 3 bases at V and 5 bases at J, with 13 bases between. CDR1 and CDR2 (germline): MNHEY, SMNVEV (reference sequence). This CDR3 has 14 residues. The CDR3 loop reads CASSFAPGGTEAFV. Here the CDR3 DNA reads TGTGCCAGCAGTTTCGCCCCGGGGGGAACTGAAGCTTTCGTT.

The gene calls are TRBV12-5 and TRBJ2-1, with 9 positions matching TRBD2. V gave up 6 bases and J gave up 3 bases; unmatched junction bases: 6. The CDR3 sequence is 15 residues long. Germline loops: CDR1 LGHNT, CDR2 FRNRAP. The CDR3 loop reads CASGDSAGGYNEQFF. CDR3 nucleotides: TGTGCTAGTGGGGACTCAGCGGGAGGCTACAATGAGCAGTTCTTC.

This clonotype appeared many times. The rearrangement joins TRBV27 to TRBJ1-5; D is perhaps TRBD1 (6 bases). Per germline, CDR1 MNHEY and CDR2 SMNVEV (reference sequence). Trimming pared 5 bases from V and 2 bases from J, leaving 13 bases between. The CDR3 contains 15 residues. The CDR3 DNA reads as TGTGCCAGCAGTCCTCACAGGGCTGGCAATCAGCCCCAGCATTTT. Its translation is CASSPHRAGNQPQHF.

This clonotype was detected only a few times. The chain has TRBV3-1 and TRBJ2-7, with 7 bases identical to TRBD1. This CDR3 spans 12 amino acids. V lost 5 bases to trimming and J lost 9 bases; unmatched junction nucleotides: 7. Germline CDR1 LGHDT, CDR2 YNNKEL (reference sequence). The CDR3 nucleotides read TGTGCCAGCAGCAACAGGGGCAGGGGGCAGTACTTC. Amino acids: CASSNRGRGQYF.

This clonotype showed up many times. V and J are TRBV29-1 and TRBJ1-1; maybe TRBD1 (5 bases). The CDR3 has 14 amino acids. Between the trimmed V and J ends, which lost 4 bases and 4 bases, there was a span of 16 bases. Germline lookup yields CDR1 SQVTM and CDR2 ANQGSEA. The DNA of the CDR3 is TGCAGCGTTGCCTTTGACCCGCAGGGCACTGAAGCTTTCTTT. Translation gives CSVAFDPQGTEAFF.

The rearrangement joins TRBV2 to TRBJ2-6; TRBD2 aligns across 9 bases. In germline, CDR1 is SNHLY, CDR2 FYNNEI. The CDR3 extends over 20 amino acids. With 6 bases clipped from V and 0 bases from J, the junction kept 15 bases outside the gene matches. This CDR3 reads CASRVLSQREAFSGANVLTF. CDR3 nucleotides: TGTGCCAGCAGAGTACTATCGCAGCGGGAGGCTTTCTCTGGGGCCAACGTCCTGACTTTC.

V and J are TRBV7-6 and TRBJ2-5, with a tentative D call TRBD1 (5 bases). Trimming took off 4 bases at V and 1 base at J, with 16 bases between the two ends. Germline V lookup: CDR1 SGHVS, CDR2 FNYEAQ. This CDR3 has 16 amino acids. The CDR3 DNA follows: TGTGCCAGCAGCTCAGTTCGCCGACAGCTCCAAGAGACCCAGTACTTC. As protein: CASSSVRRQLQETQYF.

Ten or more counts support this clonotype. J is TRBJ2-7 and V is TRBV7-9; possibly TRBD1 or TRBD2 for D (5 bases each). The CDR3 covers 13 residues. CDR1 and CDR2 (germline): SEHNR, FQNEAQ (reference sequence). Trimming cost V 3 bases and J 4 bases, with 10 bases left between them. The CDR3 bases are TGTGCCAGCAGCTTGGACGGGACGTACGAGCAGTACTTC. This gives the protein CASSLDGTYEQYF.